This T cell receptor beta chain was captured in a study of Tregs in tolerant kidney transplant recipients. This clone was counted between two and nine times. What it binds is not known. Findings of the study overall: Validation in larger populations is needed because few patients were studied. Activated donor B cell expansion appeared to reveal the most relevant donor-specific TCRbeta repertoire. This study did not directly address biological reproducibility.

The assay was immunoSEQ multiplex PCR, and TCRdb's table has in-frame clones only and misses some. The data hold some 60,000 clones, with around four fifths observed a single time. Unstimulated regulatory T cells (CD4+CD25+CD127-), CD4+CD25- non-regulatory cells, CD4 and CD8 cells were FACS-sorted from thawed PBMCs. Trimming took off 1 base at V and 1 base at J, with 10 bases between the two ends. Germline lookup yields CDR1 SGHTA and CDR2 FQGNSA. The CDR3 consists of 15 residues. The source is a human donor in good health. The sequenced sample consisted of CD4+ T cells from blood. The V gene is TRBV7-2, the J gene TRBJ2-5; no clear D gene. The DNA of the CDR3 is TGTGCCAGCAGCTTAGATCCGAGGACCCAAGAGACCCAGTACTTC. Protein: CASSLDPRTQETQYF.